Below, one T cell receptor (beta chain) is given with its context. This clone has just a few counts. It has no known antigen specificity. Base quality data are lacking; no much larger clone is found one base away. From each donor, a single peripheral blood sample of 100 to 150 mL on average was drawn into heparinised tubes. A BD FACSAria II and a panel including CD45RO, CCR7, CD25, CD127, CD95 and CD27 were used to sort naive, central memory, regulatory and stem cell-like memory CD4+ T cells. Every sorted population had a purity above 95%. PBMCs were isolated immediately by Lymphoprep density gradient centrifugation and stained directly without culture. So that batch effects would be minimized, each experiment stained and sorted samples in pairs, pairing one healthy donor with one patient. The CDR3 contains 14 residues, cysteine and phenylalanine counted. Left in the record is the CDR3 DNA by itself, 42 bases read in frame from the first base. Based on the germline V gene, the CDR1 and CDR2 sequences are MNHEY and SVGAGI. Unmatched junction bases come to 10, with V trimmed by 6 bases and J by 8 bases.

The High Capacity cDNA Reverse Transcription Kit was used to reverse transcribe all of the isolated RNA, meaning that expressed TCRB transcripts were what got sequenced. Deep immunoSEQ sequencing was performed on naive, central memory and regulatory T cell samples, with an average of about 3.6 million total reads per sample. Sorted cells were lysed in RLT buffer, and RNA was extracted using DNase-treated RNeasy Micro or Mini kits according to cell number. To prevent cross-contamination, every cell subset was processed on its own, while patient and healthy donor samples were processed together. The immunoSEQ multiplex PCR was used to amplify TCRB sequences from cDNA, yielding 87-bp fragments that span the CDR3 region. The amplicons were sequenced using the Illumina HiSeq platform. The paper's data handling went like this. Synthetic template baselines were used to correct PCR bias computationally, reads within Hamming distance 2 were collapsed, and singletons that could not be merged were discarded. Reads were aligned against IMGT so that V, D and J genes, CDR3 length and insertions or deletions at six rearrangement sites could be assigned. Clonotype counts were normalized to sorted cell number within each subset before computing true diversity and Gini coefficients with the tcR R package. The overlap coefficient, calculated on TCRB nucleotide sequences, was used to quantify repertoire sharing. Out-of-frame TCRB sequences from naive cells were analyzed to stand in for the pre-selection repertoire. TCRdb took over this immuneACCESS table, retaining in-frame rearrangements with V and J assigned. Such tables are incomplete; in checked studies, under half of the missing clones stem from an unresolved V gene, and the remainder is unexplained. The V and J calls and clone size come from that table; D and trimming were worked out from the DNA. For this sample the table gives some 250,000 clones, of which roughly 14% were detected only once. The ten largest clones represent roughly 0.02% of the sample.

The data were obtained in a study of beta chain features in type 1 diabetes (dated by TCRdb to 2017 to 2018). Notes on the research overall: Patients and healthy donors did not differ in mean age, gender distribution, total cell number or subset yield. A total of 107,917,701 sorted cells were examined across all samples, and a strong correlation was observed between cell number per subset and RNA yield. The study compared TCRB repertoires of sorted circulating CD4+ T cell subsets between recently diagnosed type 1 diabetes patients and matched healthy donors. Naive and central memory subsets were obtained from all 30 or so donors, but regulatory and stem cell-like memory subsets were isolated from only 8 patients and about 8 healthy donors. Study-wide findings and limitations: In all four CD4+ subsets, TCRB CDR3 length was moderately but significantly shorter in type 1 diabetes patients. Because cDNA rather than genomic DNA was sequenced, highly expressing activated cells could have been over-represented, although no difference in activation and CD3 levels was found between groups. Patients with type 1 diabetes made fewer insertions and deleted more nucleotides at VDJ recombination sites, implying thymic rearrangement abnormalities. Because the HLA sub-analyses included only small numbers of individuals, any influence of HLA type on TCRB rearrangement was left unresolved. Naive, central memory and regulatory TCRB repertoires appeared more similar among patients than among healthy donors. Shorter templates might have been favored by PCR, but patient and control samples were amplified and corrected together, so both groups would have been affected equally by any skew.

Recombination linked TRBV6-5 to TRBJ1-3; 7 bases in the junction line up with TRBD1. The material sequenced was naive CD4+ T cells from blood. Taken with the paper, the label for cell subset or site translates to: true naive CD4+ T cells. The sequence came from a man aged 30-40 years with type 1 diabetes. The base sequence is TGTGCCAGCAGCTCGTTACAGGGGTCGGACACCATATATTTT. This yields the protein CASSSLQGSDTIYF.